Listed below are T cell receptor beta chains from one sample, sequenced in a study of beta chain features in type 1 diabetes. TCRdb's copy holds only in-frame clones and misses some; the assay was immunoSEQ multiplex PCR. The table has a few hundred thousand clones, around 12% seen once. Sequencing was performed on naive CD4+ T cells from blood. The receptor source for this set is a woman aged 18-29 years with type 1 diabetes. Each CDR3 is given with its conserved first and last residue. The order of the fields is V gene, clone size, J gene, D gene, CDR3 protein, CDR3 DNA. D genes are given only for firm matches. Clone size is given for some rows only: seen once, a few or many times, or a class if the clone is expanded.

TRBV14	NA	TRBJ2-1	NA	CASSQDRGAVYNEQFF	TGTGCCAGCAGCCAAGACCGGGGGGCAGTCTACAATGAGCAGTTCTTC
TRBV11-2	NA	TRBJ2-1	NA	CASSLPSAVGQFF	TGTGCCAGCAGCTTACCTAGCGCGGTTGGGCAGTTCTTC
TRBV15	few	TRBJ1-5	NA	CATDTGTPLSRDQPQHF	TGTGCCACCGATACCGGGACACCGCTGAGCAGAGATCAGCCCCAGCATTTT
TRBV4-1	NA	TRBJ2-2	TRBD2	CASSPSPGGLAGELFF	TGCGCCAGCAGCCCATCACCGGGGGGTCTAGCCGGGGAGCTGTTTTTT
TRBV18	NA	TRBJ1-1	NA	CASSLTIPNTEAFF	TGTGCCAGCTCCCTCACAATTCCGAACACTGAAGCTTTCTTT
TRBV25-1	few	TRBJ1-5	TRBD1	CASSRAGTENQPQHF	TGTGCCAGCAGTCGAGCCGGGACAGAGAATCAGCCCCAGCATTTT
TRBV13	few	TRBJ2-3	TRBD2	CASSRPAGTSTDTQYF	TGTGCCAGCAGCCGCCCAGCGGGAACTAGCACAGATACGCAGTATTTT
TRBV7-2	few	TRBJ2-3	NA	CASSLRTRGEDTQYF	TGTGCCAGCAGCTTAAGGACTCGCGGGGAAGATACGCAGTATTTT
TRBV30	NA	TRBJ2-1	TRBD2	CAWSRSGIPNRWFF	TGTGCCTGGTCAAGAAGCGGGATTCCCAATAGATGGTTCTTC
TRBV30	NA	TRBJ1-1	NA	CAWSVLGGTEAFF	TGTGCCTGGAGTGTACTGGGGGGCACTGAAGCTTTCTTT
TRBV28	NA	TRBJ2-1	TRBD2	CASILAGTYNEQFF	TGTGCCAGCATCCTAGCGGGGACCTACAATGAGCAGTTCTTC
TRBV13	NA	TRBJ1-2	TRBD1	CASGQQGNYGYTF	TGTGCCAGCGGACAACAGGGGAACTATGGCTACACCTTC
TRBV6-5	once	TRBJ1-5	NA	CASSLQQGNNQPQHF	TGTGCCAGCAGCCTGCAGCAGGGTAACAATCAGCCCCAGCATTTT
TRBV13	few	TRBJ2-1	TRBD1	CASSLGDRGVYNEQFF	TGTGCCAGCAGCTTAGGCGACAGGGGAGTCTACAATGAGCAGTTCTTC
TRBV2	few	TRBJ1-5	TRBD1	CASGDRGLNQPQHF	TGTGCCAGCGGGGACAGGGGGCTCAATCAGCCCCAGCATTTT
TRBV9	few	TRBJ2-7	NA	CASSGRSSYEQYF	TGTGCCAGCAGCGGGAGAAGCTCCTACGAGCAGTACTTC
TRBV19	few	TRBJ1-1	NA	CASSILAGLGTEAFF	TGTGCCAGTAGTATACTGGCGGGGCTTGGCACTGAAGCTTTCTTT
TRBV5-8	NA	TRBJ2-7	TRBD1	CASSLFSGQGIYEQYF	TGTGCCAGCAGCTTGTTTTCCGGACAGGGGATCTACGAGCAGTACTTC
TRBV18	NA	TRBJ2-2	NA	CASSPGFQANTGELFF	TGTGCCAGCTCACCAGGTTTCCAGGCGAACACCGGGGAGCTGTTTTTT
TRBV29-1	few	TRBJ1-4	NA	CSGGEREKLFF	TGCTCCGGGGGAGAGCGCGAAAAACTGTTTTTT
TRBV6-5	NA	TRBJ2-7	TRBD1	CASSRDRASYEQYF	TGTGCCAGCAGCCGGGACAGGGCATCGTACGAGCAGTACTTC
TRBV2	few	TRBJ1-4	TRBD1	CASSVDRDKLFF	TGTGCCAGCAGTGTTGACAGGGATAAACTGTTTTTT
TRBV4-3	NA	TRBJ1-2	NA	CASSQDRGNYGYTF	TGCGCCAGCAGCCAAGATCGGGGAAACTATGGCTACACCTTC
TRBV30	few	TRBJ1-1	NA	CAWSVGQYNAFF	TGTGCCTGGAGTGTCGGACAGTATAATGCTTTCTTT
TRBV29-1	few	TRBJ2-1	NA	CSVEVASSFNEQFF	TGCAGCGTTGAAGTGGCGTCTAGCTTTAATGAGCAGTTCTTC
TRBV11-2	NA	TRBJ2-7	NA	CASTRQRSSYEQYF	TGTGCCAGCACCCGACAGAGGAGCTCCTACGAGCAGTACTTC
TRBV6-1	NA	TRBJ2-5	NA	CASHAGRETQYF	TGTGCCAGCCACGCAGGGCGGGAGACCCAGTACTTC
TRBV18	NA	TRBJ2-1	TRBD1	CASSPDRAVYNEQFF	TGTGCCAGCTCCCCGGACAGGGCCGTCTACAATGAGCAGTTCTTC
TRBV11-3	NA	TRBJ2-2	NA	CASSLDPRGLGELFF	TGTGCCAGCAGCTTAGATCCCCGGGGTCTCGGGGAGCTGTTTTTT
TRBV6-5	NA	TRBJ1-2	NA	CASSYGENYGYTF	TGTGCCAGCAGTTATGGGGAGAACTATGGCTACACCTTC
TRBV7-9	once	TRBJ1-3	TRBD1	CASSSWDRGSASGNTIYF	TGTGCCAGCAGCTCGTGGGACAGGGGATCGGCCTCTGGAAACACCATATATTTT
TRBV7-2	few	TRBJ1-1	NA	CASSLVWQWNTEAFF	TGTGCCAGCAGCTTAGTCTGGCAGTGGAACACTGAAGCTTTCTTT
TRBV30	few	TRBJ2-7	NA	CASGNSYEQYF	TGTGCCTCCGGGAACTCCTACGAGCAGTACTTC
TRBV14	NA	TRBJ2-7	NA	CASSQGLLADSYEQYF	TGTGCCAGCAGCCAGGGGCTACTAGCCGACTCCTACGAGCAGTACTTC
TRBV19	few	TRBJ2-5	NA	CASSIRTGKETQYF	TGTGCCAGTAGTATTCGGACCGGGAAAGAGACCCAGTACTTC
TRBV9	NA	TRBJ2-1	NA	CASSVQGTGEQFF	TGTGCCAGCAGCGTACAAGGGACTGGTGAGCAGTTCTTC
TRBV9	few	TRBJ2-2	NA	CASSVDFGTGELFF	TGTGCCAGCAGCGTAGACTTTGGCACCGGGGAGCTGTTTTTT
TRBV7-9	few	TRBJ1-5	NA	CASSPGRGAVNQPQHF	TGTGCCAGCAGCCCGGGGCGGGGGGCGGTCAATCAGCCCCAGCATTTT
TRBV7-9	few	TRBJ2-5	TRBD1	CASSSGTVQETQYF	TGTGCCAGCAGCTCCGGGACAGTTCAAGAGACCCAGTACTTC
TRBV28	few	TRBJ1-2	TRBD1	CASSLRDRVGYGYTF	TGTGCCAGCAGTCTGCGGGACAGGGTGGGGTATGGCTACACCTTC
TRBV7-9	NA	TRBJ1-1	NA	CASSSDTEAFF	TGTGCCAGCAGCTCGGACACTGAAGCTTTCTTT
TRBV5-1	few	TRBJ2-1	NA	CASRPGISYNEQFF	TGCGCCAGCAGGCCCGGGATCTCCTACAATGAGCAGTTCTTC
TRBV5-1	NA	TRBJ2-1	NA	CASSLEAGSSTPEQFF	TGCGCCAGCAGCTTGGAGGCAGGGTCGTCCACCCCTGAGCAGTTCTTC
TRBV2	few	TRBJ1-2	TRBD1	CASTLDRGRGYTF	TGTGCCAGCACCCTCGACAGGGGGCGAGGCTACACCTTC
TRBV28	few	TRBJ2-7	TRBD1	CASNTGTGYYEQYF	TGTGCCAGCAACACCGGGACAGGGTACTACGAGCAGTACTTC
TRBV5-1	NA	TRBJ2-5	NA	CASSEGGGGETQYF	TGCGCCAGCAGCGAAGGTGGTGGGGGGGAGACCCAGTACTTC
TRBV5-8	NA	TRBJ1-2	NA	CASSVSLPSYTF	TGTGCCAGCAGCGTGAGTCTCCCGAGCTACACCTTC
TRBV20-1	few	TRBJ1-1	NA	CSARYGEAFF	TGCAGTGCTAGGTACGGTGAAGCTTTCTTT
TRBV18	NA	TRBJ1-1	TRBD1	CASSPSYGQGVFAFF	TGTGCCAGCTCACCATCATACGGACAGGGTGTGTTTGCTTTCTTT
TRBV30	NA	TRBJ1-5	NA	CAWNAERETQPQHF	TGTGCCTGGAACGCCGAAAGGGAGACGCAGCCCCAGCATTTT
TRBV7-2	few	TRBJ2-1	NA	CASSSTGSSYNEQFF	TGTGCCAGCAGTTCAACAGGGAGCTCCTACAATGAGCAGTTCTTC
TRBV14	few	TRBJ2-7	NA	CASSPPGHTYEQYF	TGTGCCAGCAGCCCGCCGGGACACACCTACGAGCAGTACTTC
TRBV6-6	once	TRBJ2-4	TRBD1	CASFTGQGSHQYF	TGTGCCAGCTTTACAGGACAGGGGAGCCATCAGTACTTC
TRBV11-2	few	TRBJ1-1	NA	CASRPRGVGEDTEAFF	TGTGCCAGCAGGCCCCGGGGCGTGGGGGAGGACACTGAAGCTTTCTTT
TRBV4-1	NA	TRBJ2-7	TRBD1	CASSQGGQGLAYEQYF	TGCGCCAGCAGCCAAGGGGGACAGGGTTTGGCCTACGAGCAGTACTTC
TRBV9	NA	TRBJ1-4	NA	CASSASNEKLFF	TGTGCCAGCAGCGCCTCCAATGAAAAACTGTTTTTT
TRBV6-5	few	TRBJ2-7	NA	CASSYFQGREQYF	TGTGCCAGCAGTTACTTTCAGGGCAGGGAGCAGTACTTC
TRBV4-3	NA	TRBJ1-4	NA	CASSQDLPVALNEKLFF	TGCGCCAGCAGCCAAGATCTTCCGGTAGCCTTGAATGAAAAACTGTTTTTT
TRBV4-3	few	TRBJ2-7	NA	CASSQGASVPYEQYF	TGCGCCAGCAGCCAAGGGGCTAGCGTACCCTACGAGCAGTACTTC
TRBV7-2	few	TRBJ1-5	NA	CASSKQGDQPQHF	TGTGCCAGCAGCAAACAGGGCGATCAGCCCCAGCATTTT